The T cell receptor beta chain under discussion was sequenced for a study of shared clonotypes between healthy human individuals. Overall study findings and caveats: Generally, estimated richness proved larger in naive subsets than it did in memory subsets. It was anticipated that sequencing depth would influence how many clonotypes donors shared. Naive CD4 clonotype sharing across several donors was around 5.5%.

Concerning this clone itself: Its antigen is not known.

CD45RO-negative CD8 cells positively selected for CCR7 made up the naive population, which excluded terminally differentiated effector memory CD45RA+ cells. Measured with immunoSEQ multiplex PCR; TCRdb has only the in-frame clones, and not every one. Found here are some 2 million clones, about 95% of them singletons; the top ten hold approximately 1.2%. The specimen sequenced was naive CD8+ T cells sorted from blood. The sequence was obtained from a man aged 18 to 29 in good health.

DNA of the CDR3: TGCGCCAGCAGCCAAGATCACACCGGGGAGGCCTACGAGCAGTACTTC. Protein: CASSQDHTGEAYEQYF. V is TRBV4-3 and J is TRBJ2-7; D is possibly TRBD2 (6 bases). V was pared by 0 bases and J by 2 bases, with 14 bases between. The CDR3 extends over 16 amino acids. CDR1 and CDR2 (germline): LGHNA, YSLEER.